This is a list of T cell receptor beta chains from one sample in a study of cytomegalovirus exposure and HLA in healthy donors. Only in-frame clones appear in the TCRdb table, and some are missing; sequencing was by immunoSEQ multiplex PCR. The data contain approximately 100,000 clones, 77% of them singletons. The specimen was PBMCs. Every receptor here comes from a man aged 35 to 55 in good health and CMV-seropositive. Both conserved end residues are part of each CDR3. D genes are given only for firm matches. Some rows have no size entry. The others give once, few or many, or a class for an expanded clone.

TGTGCCAGCAGTGACGGGAGAGATGCACCCCTCCACTTT CASSDGRDAPLHF TRBV2 - TRBJ1-6 -
TGTGCCAGCAGCTTATCCGGGACAGGGGGCAGTATTGATGAAAAACTGTTTTTT CASSLSGTGGSIDEKLFF TRBV7-9 - TRBJ1-4 TRBD1
TGTGCCAGCAGCGTTCAGGGGGGAGTGGGCAATGAGCAGTTCTTC CASSVQGGVGNEQFF TRBV9 - TRBJ2-1 -
TGTGCCAGTAGTCCCAGGGCGGATGGCTACACCTTC CASSPRADGYTF TRBV19 - TRBJ1-2 -
TGTGCCAGCAGTGACGGGGTCGGGGTGGAAGCTTTCTTT CASSDGVGVEAFF TRBV6-4 - TRBJ1-1 -
TGTGCCAGCAGCTTACCCTCAAGGGGGGGATTTGTGTCAGATACGCAGTATTTT CASSLPSRGGFVSDTQYF TRBV7-9 - TRBJ2-3 -
TGCGCCAGCAGCCAAGACGCGGCTTCGGTGCGCTTCGATGGCTACACCTTC CASSQDAASVRFDGYTF TRBV4-1 - TRBJ1-2 -
TGCGCCAGCAGCCAAGTCGGACAGAACTATGGCTACACCTTC CASSQVGQNYGYTF TRBV4-1 - TRBJ1-2 -
TGTGCCAGCAGTTATCTGAGGACAGGGGGCAGCTATGGCTACACCTTC CASSYLRTGGSYGYTF TRBV6-5 - TRBJ1-2 TRBD1
TGTGCCAGCAGAAGCGGGGGGGCGTACAATGAGCAGTTCTTC CASRSGGAYNEQFF TRBV27 - TRBJ2-1 TRBD2
TGTGCCAGCAGCTTAGAAGGAGGACTAGCGACAGATACGCAGTATTTT CASSLEGGLATDTQYF TRBV7-9 - TRBJ2-3 TRBD2
TGTGCCAGCAGCGAGCAGGGTTACGAGCAGTACTTC CASSEQGYEQYF TRBV7-9 once TRBJ2-7 -
TGCGCCAGCAGCCAAGGTCTTAGCGGGGGGCCCACCGGGGAGCTGTTTTTT CASSQGLSGGPTGELFF TRBV4-3 - TRBJ2-2 TRBD2
TGTGCCACTCTTCGGACAGGGGATCAGCCCCAGCATTTT CATLRTGDQPQHF TRBV28 once TRBJ1-5 TRBD1
TGTGCCAGCAGCAACTCGGGTAATTCACCCCTCCACTTT CASSNSGNSPLHF TRBV28 - TRBJ1-6 -
TGTGCCAGCAGTCCGGGACAGGGGCGATGGGGCTACACCTTC CASSPGQGRWGYTF TRBV27 - TRBJ1-2 TRBD1
TGTGCCAGCAGTCGGGGGTTTGATAATTCACCCCTCCACTTT CASSRGFDNSPLHF TRBV2 - TRBJ1-6 -